This T cell receptor (beta chain) was observed in a study of blood T cell repertoires in COVID-19. Study background: From T cells, B-cell-depleted T cells, or PBMCs came the material, which was cDNA or gDNA.

As processed by the authors: Estimated nucleated cell counts came from reference gene primer amplification. The data were produced by immunoSEQ multiplex PCR, yet TCRdb's version contains in-frame clones alone and is incomplete. D and trimming were read from the DNA, whereas the V and J calls and clone size are those reported in that table. The sample has 160,000 or so clones, around 83% seen once; the top ten hold 1.5%. CDR1 is SGHTA, CDR2 FQGNSA, per germline. V was pared by 2 bases and J by 4 bases, with 9 bases of the junction left unmatched. CDR3 size: 17 residues. This chain joins TRBV7-2 and TRBJ1-5; TRBD1 matches at 9 bases. The origin of this receptor is a human donor in a cohort sampled during active COVID-19. Sequencing was done on a sample of peripheral blood. The CDR3 spells CASSLWPGQGGNQPQHF. The CDR3 DNA reads as TGTGCCAGCAGCTTATGGCCGGGACAGGGCGGGAATCAGCCCCAGCATTTT.